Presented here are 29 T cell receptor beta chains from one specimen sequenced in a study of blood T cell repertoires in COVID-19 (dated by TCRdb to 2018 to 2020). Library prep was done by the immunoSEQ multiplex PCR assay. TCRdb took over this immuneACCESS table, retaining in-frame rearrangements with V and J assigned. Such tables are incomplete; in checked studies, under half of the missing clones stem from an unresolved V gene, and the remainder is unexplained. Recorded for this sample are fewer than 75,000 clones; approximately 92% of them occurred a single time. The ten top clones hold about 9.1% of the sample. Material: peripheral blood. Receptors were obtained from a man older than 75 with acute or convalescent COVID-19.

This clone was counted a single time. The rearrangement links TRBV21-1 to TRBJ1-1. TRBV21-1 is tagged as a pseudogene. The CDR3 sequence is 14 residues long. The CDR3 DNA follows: TGTGCCAGCAGCAACCGGGACTTGAACACTGAAGCTTTCTTT. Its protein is CASSNRDLNTEAFF.

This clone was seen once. The CDR3 DNA sequence: TGTGCCAGCTCGTCCGACAGGGGCGAGCAGTACTTC. It codes for CASSSDRGEQYF. The chain carries TRBV18 and TRBJ2-7, with 8 bases aligning to TRBD1. This CDR3 is 12 amino acids long. The V gene end was trimmed by 6 bases and the J gene end by 6 bases; junction bases not matched to a gene: 4. Germline CDR1 and CDR2: KGHSH and LQKENI.

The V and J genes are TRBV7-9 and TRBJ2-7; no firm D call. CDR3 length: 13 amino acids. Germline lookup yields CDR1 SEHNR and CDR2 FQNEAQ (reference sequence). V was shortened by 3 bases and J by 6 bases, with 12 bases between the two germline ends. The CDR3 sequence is CASSFPPRLEQYF. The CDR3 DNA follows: TGTGCCAGCAGCTTCCCCCCCCGTCTCGAGCAGTACTTC.

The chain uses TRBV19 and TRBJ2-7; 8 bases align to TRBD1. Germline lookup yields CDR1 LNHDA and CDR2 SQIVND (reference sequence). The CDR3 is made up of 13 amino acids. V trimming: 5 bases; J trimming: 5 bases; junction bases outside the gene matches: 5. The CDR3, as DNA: TGTGCCAGTAGTCACAGGGGGAGCCACGAGCAGTACTTC. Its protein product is CASSHRGSHEQYF.

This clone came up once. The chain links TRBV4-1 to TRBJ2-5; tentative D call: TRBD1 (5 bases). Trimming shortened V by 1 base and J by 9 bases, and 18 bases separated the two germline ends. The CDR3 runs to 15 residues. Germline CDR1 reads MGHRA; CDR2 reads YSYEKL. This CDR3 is CASSQAPQGQKAQYF. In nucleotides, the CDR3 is TGCGCCAGCAGCCAAGCCCCCCAGGGTCAAAAGGCCCAGTACTTC.

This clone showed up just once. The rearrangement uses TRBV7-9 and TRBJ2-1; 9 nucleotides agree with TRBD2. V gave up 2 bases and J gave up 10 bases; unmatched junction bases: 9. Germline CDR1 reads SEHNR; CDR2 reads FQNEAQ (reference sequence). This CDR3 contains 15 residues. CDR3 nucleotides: TGTGCCAGCAGCTTATCGGCGGGAGGGCGAGGGGAGCAGTTCTTC. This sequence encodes CASSLSAGGRGEQFF.

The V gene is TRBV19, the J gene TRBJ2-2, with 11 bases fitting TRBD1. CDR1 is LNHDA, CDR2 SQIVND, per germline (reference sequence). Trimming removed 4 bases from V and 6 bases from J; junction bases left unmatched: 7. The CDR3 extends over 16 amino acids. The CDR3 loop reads CASSKGTGGKAGELFF. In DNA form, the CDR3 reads TGTGCCAGTAGTAAGGGGACAGGGGGGAAGGCCGGGGAGCTGTTTTTT.

CDR3 region: CASSPISTSGSLSYNEQFF. DNA of the CDR3: TGTGCCAGCTCACCTATTTCGACTAGCGGGAGTTTAAGCTACAATGAGCAGTTCTTC. This rearrangement joins TRBV18 to TRBJ2-1, with 12 positions matching TRBD2. There are 19 residues in the CDR3. The V gene end was trimmed by 3 bases and the J gene end by 3 bases; junction bases not matched to a gene: 12. Germline lookup yields CDR1 KGHSH and CDR2 LQKENI.

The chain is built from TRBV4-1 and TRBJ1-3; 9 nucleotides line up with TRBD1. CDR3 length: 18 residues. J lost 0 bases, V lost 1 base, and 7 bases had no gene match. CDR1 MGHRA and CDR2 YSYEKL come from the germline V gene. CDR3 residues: CASSQGRQGVTSGNTIYF. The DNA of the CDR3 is TGCGCCAGCAGCCAAGGTCGACAGGGGGTCACCTCTGGAAACACCATATATTTT.

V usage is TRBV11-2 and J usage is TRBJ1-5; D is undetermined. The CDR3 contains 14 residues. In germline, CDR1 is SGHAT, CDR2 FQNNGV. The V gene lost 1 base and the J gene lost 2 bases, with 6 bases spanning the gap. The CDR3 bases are TGTGCCAGCAGCTTAGGATTAGGCAATCAGCCCCAGCATTTT. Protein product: CASSLGLGNQPQHF.

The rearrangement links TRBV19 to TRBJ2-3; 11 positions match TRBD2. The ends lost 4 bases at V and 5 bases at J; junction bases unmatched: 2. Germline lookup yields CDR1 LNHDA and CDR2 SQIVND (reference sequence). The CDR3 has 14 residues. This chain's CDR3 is CASSSSGREDTQYF. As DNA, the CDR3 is TGTGCCAGTAGTAGTAGCGGGAGGGAAGATACGCAGTATTTT.

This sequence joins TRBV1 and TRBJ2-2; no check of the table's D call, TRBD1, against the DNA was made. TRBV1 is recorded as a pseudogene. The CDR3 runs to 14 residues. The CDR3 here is CTDLGTGVTGELFF. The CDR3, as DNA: TGCACCGACCTCGGGACAGGGGTCACCGGGGAGCTGTTTTTT.

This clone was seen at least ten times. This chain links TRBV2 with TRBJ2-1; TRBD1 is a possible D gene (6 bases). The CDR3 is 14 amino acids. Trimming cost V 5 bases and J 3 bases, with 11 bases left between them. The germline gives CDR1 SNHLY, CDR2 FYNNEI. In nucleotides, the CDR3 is TGTGCCAGCAGTATGGCAGGGGACTACAATGAGCAGTTCTTC. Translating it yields CASSMAGDYNEQFF.

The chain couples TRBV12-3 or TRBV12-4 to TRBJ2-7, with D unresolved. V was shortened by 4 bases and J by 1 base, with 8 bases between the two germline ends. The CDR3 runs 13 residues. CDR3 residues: CASSSFPSYEQYF. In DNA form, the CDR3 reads TGTGCCAGCAGTTCCTTCCCTTCCTACGAGCAGTACTTC.

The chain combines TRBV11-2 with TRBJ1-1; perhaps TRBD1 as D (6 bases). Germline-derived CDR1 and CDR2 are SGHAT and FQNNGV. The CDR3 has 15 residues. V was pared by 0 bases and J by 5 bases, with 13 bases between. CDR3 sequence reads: CASSLDGAGATEAFF. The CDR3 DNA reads TGTGCCAGCAGCTTAGATGGGGCGGGGGCTACTGAAGCTTTCTTT.

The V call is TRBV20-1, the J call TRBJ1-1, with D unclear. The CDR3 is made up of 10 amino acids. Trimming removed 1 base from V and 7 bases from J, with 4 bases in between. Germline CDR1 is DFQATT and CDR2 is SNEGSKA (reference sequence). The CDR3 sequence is CSARVVEAFF. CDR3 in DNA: TGCAGTGCTAGAGTCGTTGAAGCTTTCTTT.

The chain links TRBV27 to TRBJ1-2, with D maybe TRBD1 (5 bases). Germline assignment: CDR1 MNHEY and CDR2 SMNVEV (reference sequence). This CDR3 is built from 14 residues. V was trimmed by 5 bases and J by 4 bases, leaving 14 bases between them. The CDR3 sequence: CASSRSQGGYGYTF. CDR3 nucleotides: TGTGCCAGCAGTCGCTCTCAGGGTGGCTATGGCTACACCTTC.

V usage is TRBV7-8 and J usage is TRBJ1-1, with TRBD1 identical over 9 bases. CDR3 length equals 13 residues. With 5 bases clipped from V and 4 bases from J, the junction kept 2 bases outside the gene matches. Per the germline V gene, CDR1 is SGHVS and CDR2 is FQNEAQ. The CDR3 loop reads CASSRQGGTEAFF. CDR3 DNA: TGTGCCAGCAGCAGACAGGGGGGCACTGAAGCTTTCTTT.

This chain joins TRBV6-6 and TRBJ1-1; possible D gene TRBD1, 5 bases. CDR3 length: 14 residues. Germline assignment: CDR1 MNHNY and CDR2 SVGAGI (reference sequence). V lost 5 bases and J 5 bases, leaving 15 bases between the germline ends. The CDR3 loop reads CASSPGGEETEAFF. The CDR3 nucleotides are TGTGCCAGCAGTCCCGGGGGGGAGGAAACTGAAGCTTTCTTT.

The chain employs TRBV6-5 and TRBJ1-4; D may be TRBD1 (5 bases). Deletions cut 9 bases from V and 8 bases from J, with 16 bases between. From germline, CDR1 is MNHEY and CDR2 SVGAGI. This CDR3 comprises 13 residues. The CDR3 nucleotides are TGTGCCAGTGCAAACCCGGGACTAGAAAAACTGTTTTTT. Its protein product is CASANPGLEKLFF.

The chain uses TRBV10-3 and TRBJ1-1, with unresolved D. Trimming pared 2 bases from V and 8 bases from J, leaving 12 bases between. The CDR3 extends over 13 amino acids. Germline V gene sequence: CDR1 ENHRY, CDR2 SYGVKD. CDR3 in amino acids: CAISETIEAEAFF. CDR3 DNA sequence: TGTGCCATCAGTGAGACTATTGAGGCAGAAGCTTTCTTT.

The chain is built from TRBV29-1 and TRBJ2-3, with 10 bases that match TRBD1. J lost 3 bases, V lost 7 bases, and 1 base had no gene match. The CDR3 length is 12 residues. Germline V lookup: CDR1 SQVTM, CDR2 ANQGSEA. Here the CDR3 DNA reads TGCAGCGGGGGACAGGGGACAGATACGCAGTATTTT. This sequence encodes CSGGQGTDTQYF.

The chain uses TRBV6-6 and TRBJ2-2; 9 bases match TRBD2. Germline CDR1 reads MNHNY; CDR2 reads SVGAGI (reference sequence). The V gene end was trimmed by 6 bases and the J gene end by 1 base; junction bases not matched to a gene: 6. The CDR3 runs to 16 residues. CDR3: CASSPGLAQNTGELFF. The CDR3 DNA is TGTGCCAGCAGCCCGGGACTAGCCCAGAACACCGGGGAGCTGTTTTTT.

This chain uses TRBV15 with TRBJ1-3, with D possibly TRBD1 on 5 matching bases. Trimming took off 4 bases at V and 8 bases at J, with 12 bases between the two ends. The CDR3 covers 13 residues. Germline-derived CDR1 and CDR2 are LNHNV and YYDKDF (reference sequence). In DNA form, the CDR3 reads TGTGCCACCAGCAAAGAAAGGGGTGACACCATATATTTT. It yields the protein CATSKERGDTIYF.

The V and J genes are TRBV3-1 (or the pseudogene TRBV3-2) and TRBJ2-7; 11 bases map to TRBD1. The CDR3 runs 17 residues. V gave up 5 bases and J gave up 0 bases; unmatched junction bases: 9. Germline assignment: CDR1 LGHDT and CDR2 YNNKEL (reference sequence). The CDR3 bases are TGTGCCAGCAGCGCCCCGACCGGGACAGGGGGCTCCTACGAGCAGTACTTC. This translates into CASSAPTGTGGSYEQYF.

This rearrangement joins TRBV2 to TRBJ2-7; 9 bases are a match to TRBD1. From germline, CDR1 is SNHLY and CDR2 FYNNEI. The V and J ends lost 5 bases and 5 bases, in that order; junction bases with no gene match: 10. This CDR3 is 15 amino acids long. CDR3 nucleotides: TGTGCCAGCAGTCAAATACAGGGGGCTTACCACGAGCAGTACTTC. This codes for CASSQIQGAYHEQYF.

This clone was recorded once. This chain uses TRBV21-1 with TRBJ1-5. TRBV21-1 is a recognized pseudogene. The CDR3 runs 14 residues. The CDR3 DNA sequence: TGTGCCAGCAGCAATGGAGGGGGGGATCAGCCCCAGCATTTT. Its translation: CASSNGGGDQPQHF.

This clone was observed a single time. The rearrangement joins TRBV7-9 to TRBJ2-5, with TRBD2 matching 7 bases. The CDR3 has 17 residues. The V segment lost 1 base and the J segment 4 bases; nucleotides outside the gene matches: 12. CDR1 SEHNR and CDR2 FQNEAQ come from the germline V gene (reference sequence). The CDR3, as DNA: TGTGCCAGCAGCTTAGGTGGTGGCAGAGTAGCGGGAGAGACCCAGTACTTC. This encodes CASSLGGGRVAGETQYF.

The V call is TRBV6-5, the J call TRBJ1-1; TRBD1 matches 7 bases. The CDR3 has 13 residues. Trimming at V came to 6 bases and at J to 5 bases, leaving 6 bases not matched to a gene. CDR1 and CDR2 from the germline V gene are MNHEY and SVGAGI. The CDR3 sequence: CASSLTGVTEAFF. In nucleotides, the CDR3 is TGTGCCAGCAGCCTTACAGGGGTGACTGAAGCTTTCTTT.